The TCR beta chain under discussion was sequenced for a study of cytomegalovirus exposure and HLA in healthy donors. With regard to this clone: Its target is not known.

The study's findings and limits: Excluded: some indistinguishable V segments such as TRBV6-2 and TRBV6-3. Reports described diagnosis of cytomegalovirus status by the classifier as highly specific and sensitive.

60 Vbeta and 13 Jbeta primers were used in PCR. Clones were read by immunoSEQ multiplex PCR, and TCRdb kept only the in-frame ones, dropping some. This sample contains tens of thousands of clones. The CDR3 is 17 amino acids. The ends lost 8 bases at V and 5 bases at J; junction bases unmatched: 20. The germline gives CDR1 ENHRY, CDR2 SYGVKD. The clonotype comes from a man younger than 35 in good health and CMV-seropositive. The specimen was PBMCs. This rearrangement joins TRBV10-3 to TRBJ2-7; 8 bases map to TRBD2. The CDR3 region has the DNA TGTGCCATCGCTCTGCCCACAGCGGGAGCGGTCGCCGACGAGCAGTACTTC. Translated: CAIALPTAGAVADEQYF.